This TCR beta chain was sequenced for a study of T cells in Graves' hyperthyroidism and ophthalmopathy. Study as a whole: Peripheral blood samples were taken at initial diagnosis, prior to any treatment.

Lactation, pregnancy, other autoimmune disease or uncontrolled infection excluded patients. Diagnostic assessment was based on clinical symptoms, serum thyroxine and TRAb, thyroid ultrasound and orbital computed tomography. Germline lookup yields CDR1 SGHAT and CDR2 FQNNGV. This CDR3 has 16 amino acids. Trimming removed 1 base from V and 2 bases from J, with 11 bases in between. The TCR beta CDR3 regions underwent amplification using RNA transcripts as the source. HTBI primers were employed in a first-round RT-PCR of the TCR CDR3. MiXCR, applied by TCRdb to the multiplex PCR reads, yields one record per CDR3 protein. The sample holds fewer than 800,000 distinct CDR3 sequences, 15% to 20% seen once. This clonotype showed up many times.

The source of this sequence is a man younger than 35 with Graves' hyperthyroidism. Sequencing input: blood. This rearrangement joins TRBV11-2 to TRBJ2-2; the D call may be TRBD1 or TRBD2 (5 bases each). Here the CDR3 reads CASSLVRGSNTGELFF. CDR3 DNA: TGTGCCAGCAGCTTAGTGAGGGGCAGTAACACCGGGGAGCTGTTTTTT.